The 9 T cell receptor beta chains reported below all come from one sample, sequenced in a study of graft-versus-host responses after intestinal transplantation. Antigens for these TCRs are unknown. Profiling relied on immunoSEQ multiplex PCR, and the TCRdb table lists in-frame clones only, not all of them. The sample lists just under 90,000 clones, 83% seen once, with 17% in the top ten. The starting material was unstimulated CD8+ T cells sorted from spleen or lymph node cells, obtained before intestinal transplant. The receptors shown here come from a human donor who received an intestinal transplant.

The J gene is TRBJ1-2, the V gene TRBV30, with D hard to call. Trimming took 2 bases from V and 8 from J, leaving 12 bases between them. This CDR3 is 12 amino acids long. Germline assignment: CDR1 GTSNPN and CDR2 SVGIG (reference sequence). The DNA of the CDR3 is TGTGCCTGGAGTCCCGACGGAAGGGGCTACACCTTC. The encoded protein is CAWSPDGRGYTF.

The rearrangement uses TRBV7-6 and TRBJ2-5; 8 nucleotides align to TRBD2. The germline CDR1 and CDR2 sequences are SGHVS and FNYEAQ. V gave up 1 base and J gave up 0 bases; unmatched junction bases: 7. The CDR3 length is 17 residues. The DNA of the CDR3 is TGTGCCAGCAGCTTAGGACGGGGCGGGGGGCACCAAGAGACCCAGTACTTC. It codes for CASSLGRGGGHQETQYF.

The rearrangement uses TRBV7-2 and TRBJ2-2; 8 positions agree with TRBD2. CDR1 and CDR2 from the germline V gene are SGHTA and FQGNSA. V shed 1 base and J 4 bases; nucleotides not matched to a gene: 5. CDR3 size: 16 residues. The DNA of the CDR3 is TGTGCCAGCAGCTTAGGACCAGCGGGAGCCACCGGGGAGCTGTTTTTT. Translating gives CASSLGPAGATGELFF.

This clone was seen just once. The genes are TRBV6-5 and TRBJ2-7, with D hard to call. Germline-derived CDR1 and CDR2 are MNHEY and SVGAGI. Trimming shortened V by 2 bases and J by 5 bases, and 19 bases separated the two germline ends. This CDR3 spans 16 amino acids. The CDR3 sequence: CASSYGSLQTNDEQYF. In nucleotides, the CDR3 is TGTGCCAGCAGTTACGGGTCTCTGCAGACCAACGACGAGCAGTACTTC.

The rearrangement joins TRBV4-1 to TRBJ2-5; 11 bases fit TRBD1. Matching the DNA end better, TRBJ2-7 makes the J call doubtful. The CDR3 loop spans 15 amino acids. Looked up from germline, CDR1 is MGHRA and CDR2 is YSYEKL. This CDR3 is CASSQTGTGGGEQYF. The CDR3 bases are TGCGCCAGCAGCCAAACCGGGACAGGGGGGGGCGAGCAGTACTTC.

The chain combines TRBV9 with TRBJ2-3; 14 bases are a match to TRBD2. Germline V gene data show CDR1 as SGDLS and CDR2 as YYNGEE. Trimming removed 0 bases from V and 1 base from J; junction bases left unmatched: 10. This CDR3 region has 20 residues. This CDR3 reads CASSVASRTSGGRGTDTQYF. The CDR3 DNA is TGTGCCAGCAGCGTAGCCTCACGGACTAGCGGGGGGCGTGGCACAGATACGCAGTATTTT.

The chain has TRBV4-2 and TRBJ2-3; D call uncertain. The CDR3 runs to 17 residues. The germline V gene encodes CDR1 LGHNA and CDR2 YNFKEQ. Trimming pared 2 bases from V and 0 bases from J, leaving 15 bases between. CDR3 coding DNA: TGTGCCAGCAGCCAATTTTTCCCGGGCGGAAGCACAGATACGCAGTATTTT. It yields the protein CASSQFFPGGSTDTQYF.

The rearrangement joins TRBV4-2 to TRBJ2-7; D is ambiguous. Per the germline V gene, CDR1 is LGHNA and CDR2 is YNFKEQ. Trimming removed 5 bases from V and 2 bases from J, with 28 bases in between. The length of the CDR3 is 19 residues. The CDR3 region is CASSFSYFLGPSTPYEQYF. In nucleotides, the CDR3 is TGTGCCAGCAGCTTCTCGTATTTTCTCGGGCCCTCGACCCCCTACGAGCAGTACTTC.

This sequence joins TRBV4-1 and TRBJ2-7, with TRBD2 as a possible D gene (6 bases). The V and J ends lost 2 bases and 0 bases respectively, with 11 bases between them. CDR1 is MGHRA, CDR2 YSYEKL, per germline. The CDR3 sequence is 15 residues long. The CDR3 DNA follows: TGCGCCAGCAGCCAATCGCGGGACCCCTCCTACGAGCAGTACTTC. This codes for CASSQSRDPSYEQYF.